This T cell receptor (beta chain) was sequenced during a study of blood T cell repertoires in COVID-19 (dated by TCRdb to the early 2020s). For the study in its entirety: Collaborator samples came from the United States, Italy and Spain and covered acute and convalescent phases of COVID-19. The prospective study material was composed of cDNA or gDNA derived from T cells, B-cell-depleted T cells, or PBMCs. Subjects who had been exposed to COVID-19, were actively infected with it, or had recovered from it provided the deeply sampled blood TCRbeta repertoires that made up the dataset. A freely available public database, intended as a resource for researchers studying the immune response to SARS-CoV-2, is where the repertoires were released. The samples were drawn from two sources: the first 160 participants of the ongoing ImmuneRACE study, and fewer than 1,500 subjects contributed by 6 global collaborators. Nearly every sample came with metadata listing a de-identified subject ID, COVID-19 status, age in years and sex. Where available, HLA class I and class II types were taken from metadata supplied by the sample provider and were not determined by assay-based typing. Study-wide conclusions, independent of this receptor: Clinical and demographic metadata were provided uncurated, with the amount varying by source and participant.

The CDR3 numbers 18 residues from cysteine through phenylalanine. The entry retains the CDR3 DNA only, 54 bases that are in frame from base 1. Reading the germline V gene gives CDR1 SGDLS and CDR2 YYNGEE. Compared with germline, V lacks 0 bases and J lacks 4 bases; bases without a gene match: 15. In the case of this clone: Its cognate antigen has yet to be identified. Per-nucleotide qualities are absent, and no much larger clonotype sits a single base away.

Enrolling through a virtual design, the prospective study's participants ranged in age from roughly 18 to 89 years and lived across some 23 United States geographic areas. In the prospective study, cohorts were assigned on the basis of participant-reported clinical history obtained from a screening survey and a study questionnaire. Recovered participants in ImmuneRACE Cohort 3 were defined as having two consecutive negative NP/OP PCR tests, clearance from a healthcare professional, or resolution of symptoms. Mobile phlebotomists in the prospective study collected whole blood, serum and a nasopharyngeal or oropharyngeal swab from every participant. Prospective study participants could optionally give additional blood draws and questionnaires over a roughly two-month period. Before DNA extraction, blood samples from the prospective study were shipped at room temperature or frozen. TCRbeta CDR3 regions were amplified from genomic DNA by means of the immunoSEQ Assay, a bias-controlled multiplex PCR. Per the source publication's procedure: Nucleated cell counts per sample were estimated from amplification of reference gene primers within the assay. To quantify the absolute abundance of each unique TCRbeta CDR3 rearrangement, sequence reads were collapsed and filtered. For each sample, productive Simpson clonality was calculated as the square root of Simpson's diversity index across productive rearrangements. The source is immuneACCESS, and TCRdb retained only in-frame sequences with V and J called. Part of the clones is not carried over; for the studies checked, unresolved V genes explain less than half of this, and the remainder is unexplained. Clonal size and the V and J genes are those of that table, whereas D and trimming came from the DNA. The table for this sample lists more than 350,000 clones; 80% to 90% of them were counted only once. The ten largest clones represent approximately 10% of the sample.

The TCR sequence derives from a woman between 45 and 60 years old who had recovered from COVID-19. Sequenced material: PBMCs or T cells enriched from blood (not recorded which). The chain is assembled from TRBV9 and TRBJ1-2; 7 middle bases align to TRBD1. The base sequence is TGTGCCAGCAGCGTAGGGGTTAGTGGGGACAGCGGATCCTATGGCTACACCTTC. This sequence encodes CASSVGVSGDSGSYGYTF.